What follows are 25 T cell receptor beta chains derived from one specimen sequenced in a study of cytomegalovirus exposure and HLA in healthy donors. PCR employed 60 Vbeta and 13 Jbeta primers. Libraries were prepared by immunoSEQ multiplex PCR; TCRdb keeps only in-frame clonotypes and omits some of them. The sample has approximately 110,000 clones; about 80% are singletons. The sequencing sample was made of PBMCs. The receptors shown here come from a woman aged 45-65 years in good health and CMV-seropositive.

V and J are TRBV5-4 and TRBJ2-5; TRBD2 matches 15 bases. Germline CDR1 is SGHNT and CDR2 is YYREEE (reference sequence). V trimming: 2 bases; J trimming: 5 bases; junction bases outside the gene matches: 13. This CDR3 has 19 residues. CDR3 sequence reads: CASSLLTGLAGGPGETQYF. The CDR3 region has the DNA TGTGCCAGCAGCTTACTGACAGGACTAGCGGGAGGGCCGGGGGAGACCCAGTACTTC.

This sequence joins TRBV15 and TRBJ1-1, with D uncertain. Germline V gene lookup returns CDR1 LNHNV and CDR2 YYDKDF (reference sequence). CDR3 length: 13 amino acids. V lost 0 bases and J 0 bases, leaving 2 bases between the germline ends. CDR3 bases: TGTGCCACCAGCAGAGATATGAACACTGAAGCTTTCTTT. Its translation: CATSRDMNTEAFF.

The chain is built from TRBV10-3 and TRBJ2-1, with 12 bases lining up with TRBD1. Per the germline V gene, CDR1 is ENHRY and CDR2 is SYGVKD. The CDR3 is made up of 17 amino acids. V lost 2 bases, J lost 7 bases, and 9 bases stayed unmatched. The CDR3 DNA is TGTGCCATCAGTGAGGCCCGGGGACAGGGGGCGTCGAATGAGCAGTTCTTC. Amino acid sequence: CAISEARGQGASNEQFF.

The chain links TRBV5-1 to TRBJ1-3; 7 nucleotides align to TRBD1. The CDR3 totals 17 residues. Trimming removed 4 bases from V and 2 bases from J; junction bases left unmatched: 12. Germline V lookup: CDR1 SGHRS, CDR2 YFSETQ. CDR3 bases: TGCGCCAGCAGCACCACCCCCACAGGGGATGCTGGAAACACCATATATTTT. It specifies CASSTTPTGDAGNTIYF.

The chain employs TRBV19 and TRBJ1-1, with D hard to call. Germline V gene lookup returns CDR1 LNHDA and CDR2 SQIVND (reference sequence). The CDR3 is 14 amino acids. The germline V and J ends were trimmed by 4 bases and 1 base, with 10 bases remaining between them. In nucleotides, the CDR3 is TGTGCCAGTAGTAACCCTCGGGGGAACACTGAAGCTTTCTTT. Translated, it gives CASSNPRGNTEAFF.

V is TRBV18 and J is TRBJ2-7; tentatively, D is TRBD2 (5 bases). V lost 0 bases, J lost 6 bases, and 9 bases lay in between. The CDR3 is made up of 13 amino acids. Looked up from germline, CDR1 is KGHSH and CDR2 is LQKENI. The CDR3 nucleotides are TGTGCCAGCTCACCACCGGCTAGCACCGAGCAGTACTTC. This gives the protein CASSPPASTEQYF.

This clone occurred once. This chain links TRBV18 with TRBJ2-2; the D gene is possibly TRBD1 (6 bases). This CDR3 has 17 residues. Trimming stripped 3 bases from V and 0 bases from J, with 14 bases between. CDR1 is KGHSH and CDR2 is LQKENI in the germline V gene. The CDR3 DNA follows: TGTGCCAGCTCACCCCAATCAGGGGCGGCGAACACCGGGGAGCTGTTTTTT. Translating gives CASSPQSGAANTGELFF.

The chain combines TRBV21-1 with TRBJ2-1; TRBD1, as called in the table, went unchecked against the DNA. TRBV21-1 is annotated as a pseudogene. The CDR3 runs 16 residues. CDR3 residues: CASSPGTRTGNNEQFF. The CDR3 nucleotides read TGTGCCAGCAGCCCGGGCACCCGGACAGGGAACAATGAGCAGTTCTTC.

V gene TRBV10-3 combines with J gene TRBJ2-3; D is ambiguous. The CDR3 sequence is 14 residues long. Germline CDR1 reads ENHRY; CDR2 reads SYGVKD. V was cut by 9 bases and J by 1 base, with 14 bases left in between. CDR3 nucleotides: TGTGCCATAACATCAAAAAGCGGCACAGATACGCAGTATTTT. It encodes CAITSKSGTDTQYF.

V gene TRBV29-1 combines with J gene TRBJ2-5, with 8 positions matching TRBD2. The J segment lost 4 bases and the V segment lost 3 bases, leaving 4 bases of the junction unmatched. CDR3 length: 13 amino acids. Germline CDR1 and CDR2: SQVTM and ANQGSEA. The DNA of the CDR3 is TGCAGCGTTGACCCCCTAGCGGGAGAGACCCAGTACTTC. It is translated as CSVDPLAGETQYF.

The chain carries TRBV9 and TRBJ2-3; D possibly corresponds to TRBD2 (5 bases). V lost 0 bases, J lost 2 bases, and 13 bases lay in between. Germline loops: CDR1 SGDLS, CDR2 YYNGEE. There are 16 residues in the CDR3. The CDR3 here is CASSVGFGAVTDTQYF. DNA for the CDR3: TGTGCCAGCAGCGTAGGCTTCGGAGCGGTCACAGATACGCAGTATTTT.

V and J are TRBV7-2 and TRBJ2-5, with a tentative D call TRBD1 (5 bases). This CDR3 has 13 residues. V was pared by 6 bases and J by 5 bases, with 13 bases between. The germline gives CDR1 SGHTA, CDR2 FQGNSA. The chain's CDR3 is CASSPSGSETQYF. The DNA of the CDR3 is TGTGCCAGCAGTCCCTCAGGGTCGGAGACCCAGTACTTC.

V is TRBV5-1 and J is TRBJ2-1, with 7 bases that match TRBD2. Trimming removed 0 bases from V and 0 bases from J; junction bases left unmatched: 9. There are 18 residues in the CDR3. Germline CDR1 is SGHRS and CDR2 is YFSETQ. The CDR3 loop reads CASSLVVGGSYSYNEQFF. Here the CDR3 DNA reads TGCGCCAGCAGCTTGGTCGTCGGCGGGAGTTACTCCTACAATGAGCAGTTCTTC.

The V gene is TRBV9, the J gene TRBJ2-3; tentative D call: TRBD2 (6 bases). V lost 2 bases to trimming and J lost 3 bases, with 10 bases between them. The CDR3 is made up of 14 amino acids. Germline values: CDR1 SGDLS, CDR2 YYNGEE. The CDR3 region is CASSVVAVTDTQYF. CDR3 nucleotides: TGTGCCAGCAGCGTGGTAGCGGTTACAGATACGCAGTATTTT.

There are a few counts of this clone. J is TRBJ2-7 and V is TRBV29-1; TRBD1 is a possible D gene (7 bases). The CDR3 is 13 residues long. V was shortened by 4 bases and J by 6 bases, with 16 bases between the two germline ends. In germline, CDR1 is SQVTM, CDR2 ANQGSEA. The CDR3 DNA is TGCAGCGTTGGCAGGGGGGCAGGGTTCGAGCAGTACTTC. It translates to CSVGRGAGFEQYF.

The chain combines TRBV11-2 with TRBJ2-1; weak D call: TRBD2 (5 bases). The germline gives CDR1 SGHAT, CDR2 FQNNGV. CDR3 length equals 13 residues. V dropped 8 bases and J dropped 5 bases, with 13 bases sitting between them. The CDR3 sequence: CASRRRPNNEQFF. In nucleotides, the CDR3 is TGTGCCAGCCGCCGGAGGCCAAACAATGAGCAGTTCTTC.

The chain has TRBV5-1 and TRBJ2-7; 8 bases are a match to TRBD2. This CDR3 has 14 residues. Germline V gene lookup returns CDR1 SGHRS and CDR2 YFSETQ. V gave up 4 bases and J gave up 3 bases; unmatched junction bases: 6. CDR3 sequence: CASSPRGGGYEQYF. The CDR3 DNA follows: TGCGCCAGCAGCCCTCGGGGGGGCGGCTACGAGCAGTACTTC. The full variable domain, rest sourced from reference TRBV5-1 and TRBJ2-7, is KAGVTQTPRYLIKTRGQQVTLSCSPISGHRSVSWYQQTPGQGLQFLFEYFSETQRNKGNFPGRFSGRQFSNSRSEMNVSTLELGDSALYLCASSPRGGGYEQYFGPGTRLTVT.

The CDR3 sequence is CASSFGTGNQPQHF. The CDR3 DNA reads as TGTGCCAGCAGCTTTGGGACAGGGAATCAGCCCCAGCATTTT. The rearrangement joins TRBV5-5 to TRBJ1-5, with 9 bases that match TRBD1. The germline gives CDR1 SGHKS, CDR2 YYEKEE (reference sequence). This CDR3 is 14 amino acids long. V lost 2 bases to trimming and J lost 4 bases; unmatched junction nucleotides: 1. Together with reference TRBV5-5 and TRBJ1-5, the CDR3 gives the full variable domain: DAGVTQSPTHLIKTRGQQVTLRCSPISGHKSVSWYQQVLGQGPQFIFQYYEKEERGRGNFPDRFSARQFPNYSSELNVNALLLGDSALYLCASSFGTGNQPQHFGDGTRLSIL.

This chain joins TRBV29-1 and TRBJ1-2; unclear D gene. Germline CDR1 is SQVTM and CDR2 is ANQGSEA. The length of the CDR3 is 13 residues. The ends were cut back, 5 bases at V and 3 bases at J, with 13 bases in the middle. CDR3 residues: CSVSGMGDYGYTF. CDR3 sequence (DNA): TGCAGCGTTTCAGGAATGGGTGACTATGGCTACACCTTC. The full variable domain, its missing parts supplied by reference TRBV29-1 and TRBJ1-2, is SAVISQKPSRDICQRGTSLTIQCQVDSQVTMMFWYRQQPGQSLTLIATANQGSEATYESGFVIDKFPISRPNLTFSTLTVSNMSPEDSSIYLCSVSGMGDYGYTFGSGTRLTVV.

This chain uses TRBV1 with TRBJ2-7; the D call in the table, TRBD2, was not verified against the DNA. TRBV1 is annotated as a pseudogene. The CDR3 runs 19 residues. Written as DNA, the CDR3 is TGCACCAGCAGCCAACCCCGACTAGCGGGAGAGGGGGATGGCTACGAGCAGTACTTC. Protein sequence: CTSSQPRLAGEGDGYEQYF.

Notes on this clone: Other DNA sequences in the same sample also yield this CDR3. J is TRBJ2-7 and V is TRBV13; a weak D match, TRBD2 (6 bases). The V end lost 5 bases, the J end lost 1 base, and 9 bases lay between the germline ends. The CDR3 consists of 13 residues. Germline CDR1 is PRHDT and CDR2 is FYEKMQ (reference sequence). This CDR3 reads CASSPRGSYEQYF. The CDR3 DNA reads TGTGCCAGCAGCCCGCGGGGTTCCTACGAGCAGTACTTC. Full variable domain (remainder filled in from reference TRBV13 and TRBJ2-7): AAGVIQSPRHLIKEKRETATLKCYPIPRHDTVYWYQQGPGQDPQFLISFYEKMQSDKGSIPDRFSAQQFSDYHSELNMSSLELGDSALYFCASSPRGSYEQYFGPGTRLTVT.

The V call is TRBV10-3, the J call TRBJ1-6, with D perhaps TRBD1 (5 bases). V lost 0 bases and J lost 7, with 16 bases in between. CDR3 length equals 17 residues. Germline CDR1 reads ENHRY; CDR2 reads SYGVKD. The CDR3: CAISESDGRRGNSPLHF. CDR3 sequence (DNA): TGTGCCATCAGTGAGTCAGACGGACGGCGGGGGAATTCACCCCTCCACTTT.

The chain employs TRBV7-9 and TRBJ2-5, with 8 bases identical to TRBD1. Losses at the gene ends were 4 bases for V and 4 bases for J; bases not matched to a gene: 8. This CDR3 contains 15 residues. From germline, CDR1 is SEHNR and CDR2 FQNEAQ (reference sequence). CDR3 residues: CASSSSGGLVETQYF. CDR3 sequence (DNA): TGTGCCAGCAGCTCCTCAGGGGGCTTGGTAGAGACCCAGTACTTC.

This clone occurred once. The chain is built from TRBV7-3 and TRBJ2-5; D perhaps matches TRBD2 (6 bases). The J call could be wrong; TRBJ2-7 is a better fit for the DNA end. CDR1 and CDR2 from the germline V gene are SGHTA and FQGTGA. The CDR3 is made up of 14 amino acids. Here the CDR3 reads CASSLNAGRNEQYF. CDR3 bases: TGTGCCAGCAGCTTAAACGCAGGGAGGAACGAGCAGTACTTC.

The chain uses TRBV7-8 and TRBJ2-3; 7 bases match TRBD1. Unmatched junction bases numbered 4, after V lost 5 bases and J lost 2 bases. The CDR3 length is 14 residues. CDR1 and CDR2 (germline): SGHVS, FQNEAQ. This chain's CDR3 is CASSPGQYTDTQYF. Here the CDR3 DNA reads TGTGCCAGCAGCCCGGGACAGTACACAGATACGCAGTATTTT.